Listed below are T cell receptor beta chains from one sample, sequenced in a study of shared clonotypes between healthy human individuals. Libraries were prepared by immunoSEQ multiplex PCR; TCRdb keeps only in-frame clonotypes and omits some of them. The top ten clones hold roughly 1.1% of a sample with over a million clones, 95% to 97% of them seen once. What was sequenced was naive CD4+ T cells sorted from blood. The receptor set was obtained from a man between 25 and 39 years old in good health. Both conserved end residues are trimmed from each CDR3. A D gene is named only where the DNA matches it firmly. Clone size appears in some rows only: once, few, many, or a class for an expanded clone.

D	size	J	V	CDR3
TRBD2	.	TRBJ2-5	TRBV7-9	ASSLDTSGSLGETQY
TRBD2	.	TRBJ2-7	TRBV2	ASSQGLAGGNYEQY
TRBD2	.	TRBJ2-1	TRBV25-1	ASQTGGFNEQF
.	.	TRBJ1-2	TRBV7-9	ASSLRETMGYGYT
TRBD1	.	TRBJ2-7	TRBV27	ASSTRTGEGYEQY
.	.	TRBJ1-1	TRBV5-1	ASSLSMGDISSTEAF
TRBD2	once	TRBJ2-5	TRBV19	ASSLGRTSGRETQY
TRBD2	.	TRBJ2-2	TRBV19	ASSSPGLAPGELF
.	.	TRBJ2-5	TRBV7-2	ASSLEDSFQETQY
.	.	TRBJ2-5	TRBV10-3	AISPGQNQETQY
TRBD2	.	TRBJ2-3	TRBV11-2	ASTPLLAGAGSDTQY
.	.	TRBJ2-5	TRBV6-1	ASSEIGGGLGTQY
TRBD1	.	TRBJ2-7	TRBV10-3	AISERTGLKEQY
.	.	TRBJ2-1	TRBV14	ASSQVTAMKF
.	.	TRBJ1-2	TRBV20-1	SRDAGYGYT
TRBD2	.	TRBJ2-7	TRBV5-4	ASSGRTSGSFGDEQY
.	.	TRBJ1-5	TRBV14	ASSQAGSGNQPQH
.	.	TRBJ2-1	TRBV11-1	ASSLVSGAGSYNEQF
.	once	TRBJ2-7	TRBV7-2	ASSLPITSYEQY
.	.	TRBJ1-5	TRBV18	ASSPGQSNQPQH
.	.	TRBJ2-7	TRBV25-1	ASSQHYEQY
TRBD2	.	TRBJ2-3	TRBV7-2	ASSTSGITDTQY
.	.	TRBJ1-2	TRBV15	ATSRVQGLGNYGYT
TRBD1	.	TRBJ2-3	TRBV10-2	ATTTRGQGYTSTDTQY
TRBD2	once	TRBJ2-2	TRBV15	ATGPRTSGRPTGELF
.	once	TRBJ2-7	TRBV28	ASSSVPRLGQY
TRBD2	.	TRBJ2-7	TRBV19	ASRVRASGSGDYEQY
.	.	TRBJ2-1	TRBV4-2	ASSQESESLLSYNEQF
.	few	TRBJ1-2	TRBV7-9	ASSLGALTLYGYT
TRBD1	.	TRBJ2-7	TRBV5-1	ASSLAGTGAYEQY
TRBD1	.	TRBJ1-1	TRBV28	ASSRDSWNTEAF
TRBD1	.	TRBJ1-2	TRBV6-1	ASSGGDRGIVNYGYT
TRBD2	once	TRBJ2-2	TRBV11-3	ASSFLAGVAGELF
.	.	TRBJ2-7	TRBV28	ASSIPQGGTYEQY
TRBD2	.	TRBJ2-7	TRBV4-3	ASSPDARGGTYEQY
.	.	TRBJ2-3	TRBV5-5	ASSLLGVLGSSSTDTQY
.	few	TRBJ2-5	TRBV6-5	ASSGGIQETQY
TRBD2	.	TRBJ2-7	TRBV15	ATSREWGRAGGKVYEQY
.	.	TRBJ2-2	TRBV10-1	ASGGSGSGELF
.	.	TRBJ1-1	TRBV11-3	ASSPGGFMNTEAF
TRBD2	.	TRBJ2-3	TRBV7-9	ASSLDTSDSTDTQY
TRBD2	.	TRBJ2-1	TRBV29-1	SVEGLAHNEQF
.	.	TRBJ1-5	TRBV30	AWNPGHNQPQH
.	.	TRBJ2-2	TRBV6-1	ASSALLGELF
TRBD1	.	TRBJ2-3	TRBV30	AQTGGTDTQY
TRBD2	.	TRBJ2-1	TRBV2	ASRRASGRAGGPNEQF
.	.	TRBJ1-5	TRBV6-5	ASSPLVSPYQPQH
TRBD1	.	TRBJ1-5	TRBV18	ASSLRTGGTLSNQPQH
.	few	TRBJ2-1	TRBV14	ASSQGQVNEQF
.	.	TRBJ2-7	TRBV14	ASSLDPAVTYEQY
TRBD1	few	TRBJ2-2	TRBV7-6	ASSRGTGSTGELF
TRBD2	.	TRBJ2-7	TRBV27	ATQLASGYEQY
.	once	TRBJ2-3	TRBV7-9	ASSLSRSTDTQY
.	.	TRBJ2-1	TRBV5-8	ASSSATGSSYNEQF
TRBD2	.	TRBJ2-1	TRBV6-5	ASSYLAGGPAAF
TRBD1	.	TRBJ2-3	TRBV5-5	ASTRGITDTQY